This T cell receptor (beta chain) was captured in a study of control samples from healthy donors and cancer patients. The repertoire was sequenced with immunoSEQ multiplex PCR; TCRdb's copy has only in-frame clones and lacks some. The sample lists about 94,000 clones; 90% were seen once. This clonotype was obtained from a woman between 18 and 30 years old in good health. The sample comprised blood.

The CDR3 here is CASSQTGGGYTF. CDR3 bases: TGTGCCAGCAGCCAGACAGGGGGCGGCTACACCTTC. The rearrangement links TRBV3-1 (or the pseudogene TRBV3-2) to TRBJ1-2; 10 bases map to TRBD1. Germline V gives CDR1 LGHDT, CDR2 YNNKEL (reference sequence). The V and J ends lost 3 bases and 8 bases, in that order; junction bases with no gene match: 0. CDR3 size: 12 residues.